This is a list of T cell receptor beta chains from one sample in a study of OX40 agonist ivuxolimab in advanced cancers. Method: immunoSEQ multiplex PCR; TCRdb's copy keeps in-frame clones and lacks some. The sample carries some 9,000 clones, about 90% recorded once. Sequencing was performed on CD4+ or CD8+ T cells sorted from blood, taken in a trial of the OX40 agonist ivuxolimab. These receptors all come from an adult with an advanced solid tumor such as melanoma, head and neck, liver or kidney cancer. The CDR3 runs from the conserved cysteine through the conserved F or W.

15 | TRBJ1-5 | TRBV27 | CASSTRQGGNQPQHF
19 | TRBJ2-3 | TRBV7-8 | CASSFLKPDRWVATDTQYF
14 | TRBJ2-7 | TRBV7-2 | CASSPTTGVYEQYF
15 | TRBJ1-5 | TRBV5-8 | CASRPWGQGDQPQHF
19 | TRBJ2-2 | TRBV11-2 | CASSYINTSAWVYTGELFF
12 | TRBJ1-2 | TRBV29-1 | CSVTQGGDGYTF
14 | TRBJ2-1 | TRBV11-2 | CASSGLAGVYEQFF
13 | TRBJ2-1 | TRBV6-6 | CASSYTSYNEQFF
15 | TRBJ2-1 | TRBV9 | CASSASGAPSNEQFF
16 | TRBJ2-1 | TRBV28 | CASSLLAGGHRREQFF
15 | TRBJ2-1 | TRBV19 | CASSRASGREHEQFF
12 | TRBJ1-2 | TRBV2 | CASRGGGWGYTF
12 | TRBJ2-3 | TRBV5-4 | CASSPSTDTQYF
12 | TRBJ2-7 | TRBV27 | CASTDGGDEQYF
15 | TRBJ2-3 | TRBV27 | CASSGQGTVTDTQYF
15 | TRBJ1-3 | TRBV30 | CAWTSDRGPGNTIYF
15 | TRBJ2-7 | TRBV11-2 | CASSVDRTNSYEQYF
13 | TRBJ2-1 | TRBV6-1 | CASRNPPDNEQFF
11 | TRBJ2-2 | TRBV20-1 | CSARGAGELFF
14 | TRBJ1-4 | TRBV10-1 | CASGEGGPNEKLFF
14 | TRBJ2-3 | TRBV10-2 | CASKRAEGTDTQYF
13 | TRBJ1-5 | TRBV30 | CAWSGEIGQPQHF
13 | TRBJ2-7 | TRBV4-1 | CASSLSPEAEQYF
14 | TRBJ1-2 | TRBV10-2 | CASMFPGSNYGYTF
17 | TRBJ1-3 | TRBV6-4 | CARGPGKRRRSGNTIYF
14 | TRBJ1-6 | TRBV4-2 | CASRGSGLYSPLHF
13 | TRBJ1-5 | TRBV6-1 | CASSADRDQPQHF
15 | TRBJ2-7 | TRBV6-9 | CASSYAGPSNYEQYF
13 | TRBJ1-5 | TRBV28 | CASIDRSGQPQHF
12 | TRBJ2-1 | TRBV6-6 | CASTPEDRRQFF
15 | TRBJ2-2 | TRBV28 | CASSLWGQGGGELFF
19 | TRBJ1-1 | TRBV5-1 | CASTASSPGEILMNTEAFF
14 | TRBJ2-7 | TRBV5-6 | CASIGTGSSYEQYF
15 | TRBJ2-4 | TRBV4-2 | CASSPLGSSKNIQYF
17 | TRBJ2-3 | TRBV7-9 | CASSLVPGTGGVDTQYF
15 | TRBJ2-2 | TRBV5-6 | CASSPDRGYTGELFF
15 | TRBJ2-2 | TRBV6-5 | CASSYSPTVTGELFF
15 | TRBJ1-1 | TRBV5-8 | CASSLEGAGLTEAFF
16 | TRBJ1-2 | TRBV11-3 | CASSPWSQGGDYGYTF
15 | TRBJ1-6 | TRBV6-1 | CASSQGSRGGSPLHF
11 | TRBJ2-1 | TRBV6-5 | CASREFNEQFF
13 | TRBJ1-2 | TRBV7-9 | CASRKEDYPGYTF